This record concerns one T cell receptor beta chain sequence. Its cognate antigen is unknown. This entry comes from a study of regulatory T cells in long-lasting Graves disease. Study as a whole: Persistent Graves' disease meant over 5 years of antithyroid drugs with positive TSH receptor antibodies.

This CDR3 is 15 amino acids long. Trimming at V came to 1 base and at J to 2 bases, leaving 4 bases not matched to a gene. CDR1 and CDR2 (germline): SGHRS, YFSETQ. Study-wide results and limits: Peripheral blood, not thyroid tissue, was the sole material studied.

Time point defined: persistent/refractory GD, antithyroid drugs over 5 years with positive TRAb. The TCR library was made from RNA extracted from PBMCs. An endocrinology department located in Xi'an, China, was where the patients came from. Arm-PCR of CDR3 regions and iRepertoire HTBI primers were the basis on which TCR beta libraries were built. TCRdb re-called the multiplex PCR reads with MiXCR, one entry per CDR3 protein. The sample yields 600,000 to 800,000 distinct CDR3 sequences, around 30% seen once. This receptor was identified in a female donor with Graves disease. The chain employs TRBV5-1 and TRBJ2-7, with 9 bases lining up with TRBD1. The sample was peripheral blood mononuclear cells (PBMCs), taken when the disease was refractory, from a patient treated with antithyroid drugs. The CDR3, as DNA: TGCGCCAGCAGCTTGACAGGGGGCGCCGCCTACGAGCAGTACTTC. Translating gives CASSLTGGAAYEQYF.